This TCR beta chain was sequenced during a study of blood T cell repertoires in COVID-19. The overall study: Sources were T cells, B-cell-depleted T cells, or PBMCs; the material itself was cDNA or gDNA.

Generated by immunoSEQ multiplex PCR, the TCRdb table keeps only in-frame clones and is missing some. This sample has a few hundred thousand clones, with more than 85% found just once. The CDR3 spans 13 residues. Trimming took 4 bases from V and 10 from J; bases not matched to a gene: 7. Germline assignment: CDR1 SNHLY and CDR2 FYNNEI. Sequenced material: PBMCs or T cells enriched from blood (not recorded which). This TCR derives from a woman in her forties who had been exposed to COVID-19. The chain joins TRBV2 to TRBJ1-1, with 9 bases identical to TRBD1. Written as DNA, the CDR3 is TGTGCCAGCAGTGGCCAGGGACAGGGTTTAGCTTTCTTT. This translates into CASSGQGQGLAFF.